Presented here are 3 T cell receptor beta chains from one specimen sequenced in a study of human T cells and chemical hapten exposure. Each CDR3 protein gets one entry after TCRdb re-called the RACE reads with MiXCR. Of around 130,000 distinct CDR3 sequences listed, approximately 12% are singletons. Indicated time point: patch test 2, 6 weeks after DPC sensitization. Treatment specified: therapeutic diphenylcyclopropenone sensitization with weekly scalp DPC. Here the sequenced sample was whole blood, taken in connection with sensitization to the hapten diphenylcyclopropenone (DPC). These receptor sequences come from a woman aged 50 to 65 with alopecia areata. Some clones in this sample may be carry-over from other donors' samples.

This clonotype was counted many times. V gene TRBV6-2 or TRBV6-3 combines with J gene TRBJ2-5; 7 bases line up with TRBD1. CDR1 is MNHEY, CDR2 SVGEGT, per germline. The junction had 10 bases not matched to a gene; V was cut back by 2 bases and J by 4 bases. The CDR3 contains 16 residues. The CDR3 coding sequence is TGTGCCAGCAGTTACCTCCCGGGACAGAGGGGAGAGACCCAGTACTTC. This translates into CASSYLPGQRGETQYF.

This clonotype came up many times. The genes are TRBV28 and TRBJ2-1; possible D gene TRBD1, 6 bases. The CDR3 has 14 amino acids. The V end was cut by 7 bases, the J end by 5 bases, with 15 bases between. Germline V CDR1 and CDR2: MDHEN, SYDVKM. CDR3 sequence reads: CASTKTGLNNEQFF. CDR3 sequence (DNA): TGTGCCAGCACCAAAACAGGGCTCAACAATGAGCAGTTCTTC.

The gene calls are TRBV6-4 and TRBJ1-6; 10 bases agree with TRBD1. Germline trimming cut 4 bases from V and 8 bases from J; bases unmatched to any gene: 5. The length of the CDR3 is 15 residues. Germline assignment: CDR1 MRHNA and CDR2 SNTAGT. The CDR3 loop is CASSGGQGFDSPLHF. The CDR3 nucleotides are TGTGCCAGCAGTGGGGGACAGGGGTTTGATTCACCCCTCCACTTT.